A selection of T cell receptor beta chains follows, all from one sample in a study of PD-1 blockade in classical Hodgkin lymphoma. Only in-frame clones appear in the TCRdb table, and some are missing; sequencing was by immunoSEQ multiplex PCR. The sample lists thousands of clones; about 60% were seen once. The specimen comprised peripheral blood mononuclear cells (PBMCs), sampled at baseline. The receptors shown here come from a human donor with classical Hodgkin lymphoma. CDR3s include the opening cysteine and the closing phenylalanine or tryptophan. A D gene is named only where the DNA matches it firmly. Clone size is shown for a subset of rows, as once, few, many or a class of expanded clone.

TRBD1	-	TRBV29-1	TRBJ2-1	CSVGGVGTGESNEQFF	TGCAGCGTTGGCGGTGTCGGGACAGGGGAAAGCAATGAGCAGTTCTTC
-	medium-sized	TRBV27	TRBJ2-3	CASSLQDMDTQYF	TGTGCCAGCAGTTTACAAGATATGGATACGCAGTATTTT
-	-	TRBV20-1	TRBJ2-5	CSARKSETQYF	TGCAGTGCTAGAAAATCAGAGACCCAGTACTTC
-	medium-sized	TRBV11-2	TRBJ1-1	CASKRVTEAFF	TGTGCCAGCAAAAGGGTGACTGAAGCTTTCTTT
-	-	TRBV7-9	TRBJ1-1	CASSSRVGQTNTEAFF	TGTGCCAGCAGCTCTCGCGTCGGGCAGACGAACACTGAAGCTTTCTTT
-	-	TRBV30	TRBJ1-6	CAWSQGSYNSPLHF	TGTGCCTGGAGTCAGGGCTCCTATAATTCACCCCTCCACTTT
TRBD1	-	TRBV13	TRBJ1-5	CASSSRGGKRPQHF	TGTGCCAGCAGCTCCAGGGGGGGAAAGCGGCCCCAGCATTTT
-	-	TRBV4-2	TRBJ1-2	CASSQRHQANYGYTF	TGTGCCAGCAGCCAAAGACATCAAGCTAACTATGGCTACACCTTC
TRBD2	-	TRBV11-3	TRBJ2-1	CASSLLGLGGREGEQFF	TGTGCCAGCAGCCTCTTAGGCCTGGGCGGGAGGGAGGGTGAGCAGTTCTTC
-	-	TRBV11-2	TRBJ1-1	CASSPGQTGNTEAFF	TGTGCCAGCAGCCCAGGTCAGACAGGGAACACTGAAGCTTTCTTT
TRBD1	-	TRBV27	TRBJ2-3	CASKVGTGDNTDTQYF	TGTGCCAGCAAGGTGGGGACAGGGGATAACACAGATACGCAGTATTTT
TRBD2	few	TRBV9	TRBJ2-5	CASSVGSGSSRETQYF	TGTGCCAGCAGCGTTGGTAGCGGGAGTTCTAGAGAGACCCAGTACTTC
-	-	TRBV19	TRBJ2-3	CASSIAGLADTQYF	TGTGCCAGTAGTATAGCCGGGCTTGCAGATACGCAGTATTTT
-	-	TRBV19	TRBJ1-5	CASSILGPGPQHF	TGTGCCAGTAGTATTCTGGGTCCGGGGCCCCAGCATTTT
-	-	TRBV30	TRBJ1-6	CAWSAGTDNSPLHF	TGTGCCTGGAGCGCCGGGACGGATAATTCACCCCTCCACTTT
-	medium-sized	TRBV5-6	TRBJ1-6	CASSLGQSGSPLHF	TGTGCCAGCAGCTTGGGGCAGTCGGGCTCACCCCTCCACTTT
-	-	TRBV29-1	TRBJ1-2	CSVADSTGTGGYTF	TGCAGCGTTGCAGATTCAACAGGGACCGGGGGCTACACCTTC
-	-	TRBV28	TRBJ1-4	CASQGSTNEKLFF	TGTGCCAGTCAAGGGTCCACTAATGAAAAACTGTTTTTT
-	-	TRBV29-1	TRBJ2-2	CSVVWGTGELFF	TGCAGCGTTGTTTGGGGCACCGGGGAGCTGTTTTTT
-	-	TRBV4-3	TRBJ1-1	CASSQAGAADEAFF	TGCGCCAGCAGCCAGGCAGGAGCTGCTGATGAAGCTTTCTTT
-	-	TRBV7-9	TRBJ2-5	CASTGLEETQYF	TGTGCCAGCACGGGGCTAGAAGAGACCCAGTACTTC